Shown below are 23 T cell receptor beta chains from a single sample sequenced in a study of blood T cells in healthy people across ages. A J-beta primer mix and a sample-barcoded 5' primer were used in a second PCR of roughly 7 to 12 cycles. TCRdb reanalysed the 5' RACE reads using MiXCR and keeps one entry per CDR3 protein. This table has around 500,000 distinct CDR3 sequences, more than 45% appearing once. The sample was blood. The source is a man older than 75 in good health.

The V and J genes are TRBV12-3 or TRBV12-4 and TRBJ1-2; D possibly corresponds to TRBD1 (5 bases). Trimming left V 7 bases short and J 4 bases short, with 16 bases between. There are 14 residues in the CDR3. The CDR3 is CASTPSGGTYGYTF. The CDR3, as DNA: TGTGCCAGCACCCCGTCGGGTGGGACCTATGGCTACACCTTC.

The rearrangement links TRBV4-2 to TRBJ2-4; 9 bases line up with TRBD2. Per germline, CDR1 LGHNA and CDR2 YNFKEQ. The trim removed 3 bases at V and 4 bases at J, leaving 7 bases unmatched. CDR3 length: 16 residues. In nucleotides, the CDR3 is TGTGCCAGCAGCCAGGCCTCTAGCGGGACAAAAAACATTCAGTACTTC. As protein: CASSQASSGTKNIQYF.

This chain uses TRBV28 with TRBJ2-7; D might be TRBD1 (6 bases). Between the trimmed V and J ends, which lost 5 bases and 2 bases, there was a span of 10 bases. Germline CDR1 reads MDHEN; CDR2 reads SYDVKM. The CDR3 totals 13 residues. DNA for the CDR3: TGTGCCAGCAGTCACCGGGACACCTACGAGCAGTACTTC. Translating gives CASSHRDTYEQYF. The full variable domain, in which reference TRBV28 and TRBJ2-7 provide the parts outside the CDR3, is DVKVTQSSRYLVKRTGEKVFLECVQDMDHENMFWYRQDPGLGLRLIYFSYDVKMKEKGDIPEGYSVSREKKERFSLILESASTNQTSMYLCASSHRDTYEQYFGPGTRLTVT.

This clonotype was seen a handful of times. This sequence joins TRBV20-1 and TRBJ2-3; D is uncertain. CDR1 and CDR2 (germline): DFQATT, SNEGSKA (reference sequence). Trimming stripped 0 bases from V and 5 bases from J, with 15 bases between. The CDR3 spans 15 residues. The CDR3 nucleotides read TGCAGTGCTAGAGATCCGGGCAGGATTGTAGATACGCAGTATTTT. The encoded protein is CSARDPGRIVDTQYF.

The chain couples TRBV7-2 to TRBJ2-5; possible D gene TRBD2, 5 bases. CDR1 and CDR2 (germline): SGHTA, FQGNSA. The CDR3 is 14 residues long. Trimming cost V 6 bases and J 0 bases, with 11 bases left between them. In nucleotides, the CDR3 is TGTGCCAGCAGTTCACGGAGGTACCAAGAGACCCAGTACTTC. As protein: CASSSRRYQETQYF.

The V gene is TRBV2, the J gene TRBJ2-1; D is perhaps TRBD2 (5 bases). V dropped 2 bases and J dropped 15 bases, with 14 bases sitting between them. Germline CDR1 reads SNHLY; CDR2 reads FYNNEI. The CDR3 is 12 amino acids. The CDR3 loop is CASSEIGRGRFF. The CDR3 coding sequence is TGTGCCAGCAGTGAAATTGGTAGAGGGCGGTTCTTC.

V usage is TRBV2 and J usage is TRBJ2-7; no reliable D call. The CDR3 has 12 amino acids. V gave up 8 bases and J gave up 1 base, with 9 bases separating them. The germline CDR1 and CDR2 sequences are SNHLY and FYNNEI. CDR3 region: CASGERSYEQYF. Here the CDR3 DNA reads TGTGCCAGCGGAGAGAGATCCTACGAGCAGTACTTC.

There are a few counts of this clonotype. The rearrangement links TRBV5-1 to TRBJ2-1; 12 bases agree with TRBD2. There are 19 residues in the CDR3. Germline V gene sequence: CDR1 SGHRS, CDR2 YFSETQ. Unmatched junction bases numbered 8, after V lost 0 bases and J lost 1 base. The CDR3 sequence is CASSLGLAGGLVSYNEQFF. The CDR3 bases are TGCGCCAGCAGCTTGGGGCTAGCGGGGGGGCTGGTATCCTACAATGAGCAGTTCTTC.

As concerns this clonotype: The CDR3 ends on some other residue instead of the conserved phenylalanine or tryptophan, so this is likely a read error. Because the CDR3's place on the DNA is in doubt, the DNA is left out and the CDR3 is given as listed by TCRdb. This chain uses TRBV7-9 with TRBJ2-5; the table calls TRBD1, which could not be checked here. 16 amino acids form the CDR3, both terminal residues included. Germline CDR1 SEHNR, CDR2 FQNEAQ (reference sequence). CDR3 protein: CASSPGTGGDGYTFGS.

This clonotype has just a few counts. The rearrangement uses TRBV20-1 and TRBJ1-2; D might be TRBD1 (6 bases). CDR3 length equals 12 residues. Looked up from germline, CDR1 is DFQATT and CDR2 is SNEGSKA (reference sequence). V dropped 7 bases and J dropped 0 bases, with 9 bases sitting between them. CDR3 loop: CSVAGANYGYTF. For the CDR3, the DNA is TGCAGTGTCGCAGGGGCTAACTATGGCTACACCTTC.

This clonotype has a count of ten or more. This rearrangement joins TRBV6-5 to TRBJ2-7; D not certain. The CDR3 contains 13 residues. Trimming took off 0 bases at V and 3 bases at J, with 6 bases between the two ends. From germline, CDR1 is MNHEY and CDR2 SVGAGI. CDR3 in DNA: TGTGCCAGCAGTTACTCGGCACTCTACGAGCAGTACTTC. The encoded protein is CASSYSALYEQYF.

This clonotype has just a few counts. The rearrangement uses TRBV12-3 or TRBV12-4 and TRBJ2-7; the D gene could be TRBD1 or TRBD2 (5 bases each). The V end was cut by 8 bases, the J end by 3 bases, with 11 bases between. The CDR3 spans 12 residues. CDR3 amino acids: CASAGTDYEQYF. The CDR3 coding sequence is TGTGCCAGCGCAGGGACGGACTACGAGCAGTACTTC.

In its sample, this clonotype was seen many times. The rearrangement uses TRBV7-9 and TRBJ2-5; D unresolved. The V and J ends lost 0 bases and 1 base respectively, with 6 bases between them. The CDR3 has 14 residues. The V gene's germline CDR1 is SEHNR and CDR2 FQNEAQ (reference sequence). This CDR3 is CASSLAGTQETQYF. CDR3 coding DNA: TGTGCCAGCAGCTTAGCGGGCACCCAAGAGACCCAGTACTTC.

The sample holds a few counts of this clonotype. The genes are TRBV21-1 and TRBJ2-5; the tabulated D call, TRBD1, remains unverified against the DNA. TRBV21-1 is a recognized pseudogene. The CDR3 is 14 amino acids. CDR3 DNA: TGTGCCAGCAGCAAAGAGCCGGGACAGGGAATCCAGTACTTC. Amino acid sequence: CASSKEPGQGIQYF.

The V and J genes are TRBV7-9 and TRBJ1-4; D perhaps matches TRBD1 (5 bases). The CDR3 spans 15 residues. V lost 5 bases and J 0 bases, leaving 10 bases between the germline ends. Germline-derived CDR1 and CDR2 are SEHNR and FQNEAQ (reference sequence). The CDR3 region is CASSGGDPTNEKLFF. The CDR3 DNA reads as TGTGCCAGCAGCGGGGGGGACCCAACTAATGAAAAACTGTTTTTT. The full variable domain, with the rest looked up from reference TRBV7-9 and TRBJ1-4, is DTGVSQNPRHKITKRGQNVTFRCDPISEHNRLYWYRQTLGQGPEFLTYFQNEAQLEKSRLLSDRFSAERPKGSFSTLEIQRTEQGDSAMYLCASSGGDPTNEKLFFGSGTQLSVL.

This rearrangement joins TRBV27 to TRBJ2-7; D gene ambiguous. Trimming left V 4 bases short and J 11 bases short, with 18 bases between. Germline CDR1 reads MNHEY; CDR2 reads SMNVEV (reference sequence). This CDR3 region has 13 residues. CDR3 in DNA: TGTGCCAGCAGTTCAGACCGCCAACTGAGTGAGTACTTC. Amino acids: CASSSDRQLSEYF.

This chain's CDR3 is CAISESGGTVTDTQYF. The CDR3, as DNA: TGTGCCATCAGTGAGTCGGGAGGGACGGTCACAGATACGCAGTATTTT. The rearrangement uses TRBV10-3 and TRBJ2-3; 7 nucleotides align to TRBD2. The CDR3 runs 16 residues. The V segment lost 0 bases and the J segment 2 bases; nucleotides outside the gene matches: 5. Germline values: CDR1 ENHRY, CDR2 SYGVKD.

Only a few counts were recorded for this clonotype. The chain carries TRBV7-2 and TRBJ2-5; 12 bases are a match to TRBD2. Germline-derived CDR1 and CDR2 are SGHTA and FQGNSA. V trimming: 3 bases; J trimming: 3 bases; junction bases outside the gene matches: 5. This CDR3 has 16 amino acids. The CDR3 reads CASSFGLAGREETQYF. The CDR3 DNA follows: TGTGCCAGCAGCTTCGGACTAGCGGGGCGCGAAGAGACCCAGTACTTC.

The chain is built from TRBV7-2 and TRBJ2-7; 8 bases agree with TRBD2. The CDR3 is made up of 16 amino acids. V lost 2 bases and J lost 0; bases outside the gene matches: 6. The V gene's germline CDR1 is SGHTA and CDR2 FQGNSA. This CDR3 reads CASSLSSGPSSYEQYF. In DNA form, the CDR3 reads TGTGCCAGCAGCTTATCTAGCGGGCCGAGCTCCTACGAGCAGTACTTC.

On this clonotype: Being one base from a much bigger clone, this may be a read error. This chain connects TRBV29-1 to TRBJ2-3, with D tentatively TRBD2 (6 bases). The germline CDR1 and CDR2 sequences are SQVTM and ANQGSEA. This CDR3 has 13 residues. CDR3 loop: CSGEIGGGDTQYF. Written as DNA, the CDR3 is TGCAGCGGTGAAATCGGGGGAGGAGATACGCAGTATTTT.

The CDR3 nucleotides are TGTGCCAGCAGTTTAGGGACTAGCCAAGAGACCCAGTACTTC. Protein sequence: CASSLGTSQETQYF. The chain has TRBV12-3 or TRBV12-4 and TRBJ2-5; 7 bases align to TRBD2. The CDR3 sequence is 14 residues long. J was trimmed by 1 base and V by 1 base; bases with no gene match: 0.

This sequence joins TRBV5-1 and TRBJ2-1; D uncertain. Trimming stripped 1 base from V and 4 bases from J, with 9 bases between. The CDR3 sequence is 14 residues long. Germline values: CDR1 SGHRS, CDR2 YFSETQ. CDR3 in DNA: TGCGCCAGCAGCTTGCGAGACCTTTACAATGAGCAGTTCTTC. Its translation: CASSLRDLYNEQFF.

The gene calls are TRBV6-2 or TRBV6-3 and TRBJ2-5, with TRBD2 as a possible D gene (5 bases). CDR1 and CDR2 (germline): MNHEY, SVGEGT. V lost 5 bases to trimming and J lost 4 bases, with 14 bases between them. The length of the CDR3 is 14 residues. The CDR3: CASSRGNRRETQYF. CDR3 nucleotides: TGTGCCAGCAGTCGGGGTAATAGGAGAGAGACCCAGTACTTC.